This TCR beta chain was sequenced in a study of T cell repertoires in cytomegalovirus infection. A single record per CDR3 protein comes from TCRdb applying MiXCR to the reads. The sample gives 680,000 or so distinct CDR3 sequences, 35% of which show up once; about 2.8% is in the top ten. This clonotype was counted ten times or more. The CDR3 is 15 residues long. CDR1 and CDR2 (germline): SGHTA, FQGNSA. With 5 bases removed from V and 0 bases from J, the gap between germline ends came to 11 bases. The sample consisted of PBMCs. The V gene is TRBV7-2, the J gene TRBJ1-5; D not resolved. The clonotype originates from a human donor in good health (CMV status not recorded). Some clones in this sample may be carry-over from other donors' samples. Here the CDR3 reads CASSPFGDSNQPQHF. DNA of the CDR3: TGTGCCAGCAGCCCATTCGGGGATAGCAATCAGCCCCAGCATTTT. Combining the CDR3 with reference TRBV7-2 and TRBJ1-5 gives the whole variable domain GAGVSQSPSNKVTEKGKDVELRCDPISGHTALYWYRQSLGQGLEFLIYFQGNSAPDKSGLPSDRFSAERTGGSVSTLTIQRTQQEDSAVYLCASSPFGDSNQPQHFGDGTRLSIL.